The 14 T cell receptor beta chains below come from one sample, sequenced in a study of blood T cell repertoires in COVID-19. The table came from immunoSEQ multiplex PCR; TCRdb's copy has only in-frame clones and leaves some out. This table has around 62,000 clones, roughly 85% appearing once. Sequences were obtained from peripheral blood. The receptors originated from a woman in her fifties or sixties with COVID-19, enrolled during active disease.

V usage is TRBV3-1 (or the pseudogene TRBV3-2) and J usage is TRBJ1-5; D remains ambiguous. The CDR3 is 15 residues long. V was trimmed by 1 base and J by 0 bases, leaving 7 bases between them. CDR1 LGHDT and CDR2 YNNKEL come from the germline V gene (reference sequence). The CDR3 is CASSQGHSSNQPQHF. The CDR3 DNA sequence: TGTGCCAGCAGCCAAGGACACTCTAGCAATCAGCCCCAGCATTTT.

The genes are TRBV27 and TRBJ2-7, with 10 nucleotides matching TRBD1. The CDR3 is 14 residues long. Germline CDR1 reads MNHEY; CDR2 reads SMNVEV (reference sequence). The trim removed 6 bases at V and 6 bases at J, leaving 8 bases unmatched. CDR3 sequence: CASRPGTGVTEQYF. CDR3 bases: TGTGCCAGCAGACCCGGGACAGGGGTGACCGAGCAGTACTTC.

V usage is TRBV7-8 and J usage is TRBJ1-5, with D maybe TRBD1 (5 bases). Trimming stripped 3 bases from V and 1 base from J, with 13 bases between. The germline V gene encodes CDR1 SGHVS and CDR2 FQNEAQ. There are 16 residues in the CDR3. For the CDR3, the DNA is TGTGCCAGCAGCTTTACGGGGGGGGTAAGCAATCAGCCCCAGCATTTT. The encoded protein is CASSFTGGVSNQPQHF. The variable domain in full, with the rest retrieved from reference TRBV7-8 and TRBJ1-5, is GAGVSQSPRYKVAKRGQDVALRCDPISGHVSLFWYQQALGQGPEFLTYFQNEAQLDKSGLPSDRFFAERPEGSVSTLKIQRTQQEDSAVYLCASSFTGGVSNQPQHFGDGTRLSIL.

CDR3 coding DNA: TGTGCCAGTAGTATAGAGGGGGCTTGGAGCAATCAGCCCCAGCATTTT. This translates into CASSIEGAWSNQPQHF. The chain uses TRBV19 and TRBJ1-5; TRBD1 is a possible D gene (6 bases). Deletions cut 0 bases from V and 1 base from J, with 10 bases between. Germline assignment: CDR1 LNHDA and CDR2 SQIVND (reference sequence). The CDR3 spans 16 residues.

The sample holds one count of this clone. The CDR3 DNA sequence: TGCGCCAGCAGCCTGGGGGCGCAGGGCTTTAGTCAAGAGACCCAGTACTTC. This gives the protein CASSLGAQGFSQETQYF. The V and J genes are TRBV5-1 and TRBJ2-5; weak D call: TRBD1 (6 bases). The CDR3 has 17 amino acids. The V gene lost 4 bases and the J gene lost 2 bases, with 21 bases spanning the gap. From germline, CDR1 is SGHRS and CDR2 YFSETQ.

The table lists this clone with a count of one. CDR3 sequence reads: CASGTPTGEGQPQHF. Written as DNA, the CDR3 is TGTGCCAGCGGAACGCCGACAGGGGAGGGTCAGCCCCAGCATTTT. The chain has TRBV2 and TRBJ1-5; 8 nucleotides match TRBD1. Trimming at V came to 8 bases and at J to 6 bases, leaving 12 bases not matched to a gene. Looked up from germline, CDR1 is SNHLY and CDR2 is FYNNEI. The CDR3 totals 15 residues. The whole variable domain, remainder taken from reference TRBV2 and TRBJ1-5, is EPEVTQTPSHQVTQMGQEVILRCVPISNHLYFYWYRQILGQKVEFLVSFYNNEISEKSEIFDDQFSVERPDGSNFTLKIRSTKLEDSAMYFCASGTPTGEGQPQHFGDGTRLSIL.

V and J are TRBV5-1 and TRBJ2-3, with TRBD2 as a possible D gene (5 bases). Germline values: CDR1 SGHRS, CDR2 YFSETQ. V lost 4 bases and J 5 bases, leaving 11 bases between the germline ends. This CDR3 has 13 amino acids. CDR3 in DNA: TGCGCCAGCAGCGAGGAGGATGGAGATACGCAGTATTTT. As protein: CASSEEDGDTQYF.

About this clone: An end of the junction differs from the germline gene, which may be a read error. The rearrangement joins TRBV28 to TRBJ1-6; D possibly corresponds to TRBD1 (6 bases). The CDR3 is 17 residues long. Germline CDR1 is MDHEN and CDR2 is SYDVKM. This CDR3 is CASSLWGATGYSSPLHF. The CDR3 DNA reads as TGTGCCAGCAGTTTGTGGGGAGCAACAGGGTATAGTTCACCCCTCCACTTT.

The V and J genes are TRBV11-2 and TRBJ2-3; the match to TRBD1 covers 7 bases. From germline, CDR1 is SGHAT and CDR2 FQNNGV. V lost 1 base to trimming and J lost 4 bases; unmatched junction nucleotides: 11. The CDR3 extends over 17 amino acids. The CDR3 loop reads CASSLGGWGTGADTQYF. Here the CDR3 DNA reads TGTGCCAGCAGCTTAGGGGGGTGGGGTACAGGGGCAGATACGCAGTATTTT. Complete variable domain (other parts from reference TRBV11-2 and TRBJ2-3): EAGVAQSPRYKIIEKRQSVAFWCNPISGHATLYWYQQILGQGPKLLIQFQNNGVVDDSQLPKDRFSAERLKGVDSTLKIQPAKLEDSAVYLCASSLGGWGTGADTQYFGPGTRLTVL.

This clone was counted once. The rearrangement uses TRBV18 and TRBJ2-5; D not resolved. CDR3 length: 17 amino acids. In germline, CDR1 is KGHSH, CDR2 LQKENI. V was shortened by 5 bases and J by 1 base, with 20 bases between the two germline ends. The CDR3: CASSENGVAPGQETQYF. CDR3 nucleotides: TGTGCCAGCTCAGAGAATGGAGTTGCCCCGGGCCAAGAGACCCAGTACTTC. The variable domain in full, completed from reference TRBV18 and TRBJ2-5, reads NAGVMQNPRHLVRRRGQEARLRCSPMKGHSHVYWYRQLPEEGLKFMVYLQKENIIDESGMPKERFSAEFPKEGPSILRIQQVVRGDSAAYFCASSENGVAPGQETQYFGPGTRLLVL.

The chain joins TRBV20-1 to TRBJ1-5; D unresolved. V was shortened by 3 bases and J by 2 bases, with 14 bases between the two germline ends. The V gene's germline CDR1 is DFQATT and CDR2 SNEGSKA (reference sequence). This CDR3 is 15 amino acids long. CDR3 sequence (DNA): TGCAGTGCTAGTTCACCCGCGGTAGGCAATCAGCCCCAGCATTTT. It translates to CSASSPAVGNQPQHF.

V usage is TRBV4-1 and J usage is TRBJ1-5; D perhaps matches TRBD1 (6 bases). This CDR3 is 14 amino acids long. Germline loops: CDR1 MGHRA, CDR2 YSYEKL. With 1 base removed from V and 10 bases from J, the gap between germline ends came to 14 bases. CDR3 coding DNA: TGCGCCAGCAGCCAAGGGACGGGGGGCTCACCCCAGCATTTT. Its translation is CASSQGTGGSPQHF.

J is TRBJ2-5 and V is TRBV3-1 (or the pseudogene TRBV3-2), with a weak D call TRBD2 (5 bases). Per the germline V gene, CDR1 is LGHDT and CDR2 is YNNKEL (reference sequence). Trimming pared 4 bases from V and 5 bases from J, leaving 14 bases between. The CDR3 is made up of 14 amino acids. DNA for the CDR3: TGTGCCAGCAGCCCTAACAGTGGCGGGGAGACCCAGTACTTC. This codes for CASSPNSGGETQYF.

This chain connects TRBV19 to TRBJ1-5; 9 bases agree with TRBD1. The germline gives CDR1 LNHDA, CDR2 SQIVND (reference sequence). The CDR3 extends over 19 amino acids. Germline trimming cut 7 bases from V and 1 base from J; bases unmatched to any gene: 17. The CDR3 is CASNPEIYIGQGSNQPQHF. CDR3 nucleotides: TGTGCCAGTAACCCAGAGATATATATAGGACAGGGGAGCAATCAGCCCCAGCATTTT.